This T cell receptor beta chain was captured by sequencing in a study of blood T cell repertoires in COVID-19. Whole-study context: Samples taken during acute and convalescent COVID-19 were collected in the United States, Italy and Spain. PBMCs, B-cell-depleted T cells, or T cells provided the cDNA or gDNA that made up the material.

In the original workflow: Quantification of nucleated cells was approximated via reference gene primer amplification. The repertoire was sequenced with immunoSEQ multiplex PCR; TCRdb's copy has only in-frame clones and lacks some. V and J calls and clone size are as listed in that table; D and trimming were resolved from the DNA. The top ten hold 15% to 20% of the sample, which has tens of thousands of clones, roughly 90% seen once. The source is a human donor in a cohort sampled during active COVID-19. The source material was peripheral blood.

This CDR3 reads CASSFSEDNEKLFF. In DNA form, the CDR3 reads TGCGCCAGCAGCTTTTCGGAGGATAATGAAAAACTGTTTTTT. This chain connects TRBV5-1 to TRBJ1-4; D remains unclear. Trimming pared 2 bases from V and 4 bases from J, leaving 9 bases between. Germline values: CDR1 SGHRS, CDR2 YFSETQ. The CDR3 spans 14 residues.